The clone carrying this T cell receptor beta chain was found once. In the authors' methods: Nucleated cell counts were estimated from reference gene primer amplification. Sequenced by immunoSEQ multiplex PCR; TCRdb stores in-frame clones only, minus some. From that table come the V and J calls and clone size; the DNA was used to work out D and trimming. This table has 150,000 to 200,000 clones, over 65% appearing once. This entry is derived from a study of blood T cell repertoires in COVID-19. Background on the study: Samples representing acute and convalescent COVID-19 were sourced from the United States, Italy and Spain.

CDR3 length equals 14 residues. V was pared by 6 bases and J by 6 bases, with 11 bases of the junction left unmatched. CDR1 and CDR2 from the germline V gene are MNHEY and SVGAGI. A Seattle source enrolled patients during active infection and followed them longitudinally. This clonotype was sampled from a person between 65 and 79 years old with COVID-19, enrolled during active disease. The chain recombines TRBV6-5 with TRBJ2-7, with 7 positions matching TRBD1. The sequenced sample was peripheral blood. The CDR3 spells CASRIGQADGEQYF. CDR3 bases: TGTGCCAGCAGGATTGGACAGGCGGACGGCGAGCAGTACTTC.